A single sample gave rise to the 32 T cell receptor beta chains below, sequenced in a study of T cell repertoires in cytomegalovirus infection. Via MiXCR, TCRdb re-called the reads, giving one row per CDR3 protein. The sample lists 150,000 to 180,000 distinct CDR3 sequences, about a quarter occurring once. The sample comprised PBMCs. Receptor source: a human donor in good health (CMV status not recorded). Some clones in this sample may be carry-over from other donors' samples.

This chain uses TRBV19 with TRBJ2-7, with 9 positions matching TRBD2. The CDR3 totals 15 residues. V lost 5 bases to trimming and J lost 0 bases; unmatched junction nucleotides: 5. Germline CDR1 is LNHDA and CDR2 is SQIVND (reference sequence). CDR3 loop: CASSPIAGDSYEQYF. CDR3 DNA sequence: TGTGCCAGTAGTCCGATAGCGGGAGACTCCTACGAGCAGTACTTC.

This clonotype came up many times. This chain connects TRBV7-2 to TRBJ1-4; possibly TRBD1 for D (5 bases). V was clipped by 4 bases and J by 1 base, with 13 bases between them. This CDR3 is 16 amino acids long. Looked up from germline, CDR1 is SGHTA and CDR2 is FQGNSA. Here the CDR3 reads CASSSVSTVTNEKLFF. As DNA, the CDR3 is TGTGCCAGCAGCTCCGTTTCGACAGTAACTAATGAAAAACTGTTTTTT. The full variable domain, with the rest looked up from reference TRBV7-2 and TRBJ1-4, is GAGVSQSPSNKVTEKGKDVELRCDPISGHTALYWYRQSLGQGLEFLIYFQGNSAPDKSGLPSDRFSAERTGGSVSTLTIQRTQQEDSAVYLCASSSVSTVTNEKLFFGSGTQLSVL.

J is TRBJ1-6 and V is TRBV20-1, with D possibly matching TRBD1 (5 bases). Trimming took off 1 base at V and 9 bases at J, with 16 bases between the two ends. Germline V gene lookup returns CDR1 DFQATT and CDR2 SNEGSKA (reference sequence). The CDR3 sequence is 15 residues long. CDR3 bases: TGCAGTGCTAGAGCCGACCAGGGTCCATCTTCACCCCTCCACTTT. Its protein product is CSARADQGPSSPLHF.

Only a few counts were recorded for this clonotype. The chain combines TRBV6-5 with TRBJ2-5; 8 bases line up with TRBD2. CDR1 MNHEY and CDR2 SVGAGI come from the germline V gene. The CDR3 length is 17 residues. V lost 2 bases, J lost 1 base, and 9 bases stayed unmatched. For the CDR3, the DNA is TGTGCCAGCAGTTACGCAACGGGGGGGCTCTCCCAAGAGACCCAGTACTTC. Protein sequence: CASSYATGGLSQETQYF.

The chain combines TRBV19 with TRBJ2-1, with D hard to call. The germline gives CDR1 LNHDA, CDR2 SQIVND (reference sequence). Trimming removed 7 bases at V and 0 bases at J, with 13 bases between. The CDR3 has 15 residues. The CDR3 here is CASTPALASYNEQFF. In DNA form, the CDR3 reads TGTGCCAGTACCCCCGCATTGGCCTCCTACAATGAGCAGTTCTTC.

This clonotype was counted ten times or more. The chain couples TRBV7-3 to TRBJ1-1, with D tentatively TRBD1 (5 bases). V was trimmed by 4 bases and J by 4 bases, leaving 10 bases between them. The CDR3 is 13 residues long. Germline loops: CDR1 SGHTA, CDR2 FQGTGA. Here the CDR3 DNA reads TGTGCCAGCAGCTGGGGGGGTACCACTGAAGCTTTCTTT. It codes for CASSWGGTTEAFF.

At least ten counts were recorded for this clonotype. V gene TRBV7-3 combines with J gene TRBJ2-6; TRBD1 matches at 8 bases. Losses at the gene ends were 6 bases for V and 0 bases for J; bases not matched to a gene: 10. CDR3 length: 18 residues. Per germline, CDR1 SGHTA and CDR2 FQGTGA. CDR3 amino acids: CASSRQGISLSGANVLTF. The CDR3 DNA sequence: TGTGCCAGCAGTCGACAGGGGATTAGCCTCTCTGGGGCCAACGTCCTGACTTTC.

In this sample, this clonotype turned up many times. The CDR3 loop reads CASSLVGTSGRAGTDTQYF. DNA of the CDR3: TGTGCCAGCAGCTTAGTCGGGACTAGCGGGAGGGCAGGCACAGATACGCAGTATTTT. This sequence joins TRBV11-2 and TRBJ2-3, with 16 bases lining up with TRBD2. This CDR3 has 19 amino acids. V trimming: 1 base; J trimming: 1 base; junction bases outside the gene matches: 5. In germline, CDR1 is SGHAT, CDR2 FQNNGV.

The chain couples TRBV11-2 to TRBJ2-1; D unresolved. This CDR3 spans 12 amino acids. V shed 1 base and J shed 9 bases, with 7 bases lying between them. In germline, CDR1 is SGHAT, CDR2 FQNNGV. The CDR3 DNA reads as TGTGCCAGCAGCTTAGGGTACGGTGAGCAGTTCTTC. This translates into CASSLGYGEQFF.

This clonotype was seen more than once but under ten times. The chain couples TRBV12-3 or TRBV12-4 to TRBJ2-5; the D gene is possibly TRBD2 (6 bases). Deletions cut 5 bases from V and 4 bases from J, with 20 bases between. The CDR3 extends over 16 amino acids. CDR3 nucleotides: TGTGCCAGCAGTCCTCATCCGGGACTGAAAGGAGAGACCCAGTACTTC. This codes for CASSPHPGLKGETQYF.

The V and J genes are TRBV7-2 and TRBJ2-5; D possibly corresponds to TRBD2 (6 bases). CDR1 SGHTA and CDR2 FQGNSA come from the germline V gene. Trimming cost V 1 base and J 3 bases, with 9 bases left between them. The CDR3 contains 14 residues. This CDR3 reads CASSLVPGEETQYF. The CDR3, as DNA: TGTGCCAGCAGCTTAGTACCGGGAGAAGAGACCCAGTACTTC. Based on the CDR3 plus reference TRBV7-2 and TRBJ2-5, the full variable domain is GAGVSQSPSNKVTEKGKDVELRCDPISGHTALYWYRQSLGQGLEFLIYFQGNSAPDKSGLPSDRFSAERTGGSVSTLTIQRTQQEDSAVYLCASSLVPGEETQYFGPGTRLLVL.

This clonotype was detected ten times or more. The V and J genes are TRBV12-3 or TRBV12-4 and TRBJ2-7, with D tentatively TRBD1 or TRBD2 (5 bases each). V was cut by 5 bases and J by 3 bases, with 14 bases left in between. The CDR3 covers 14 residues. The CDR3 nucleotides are TGTGCCAGCAGTCCCCGGGACGAAATCTACGAGCAGTACTTC. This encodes CASSPRDEIYEQYF.

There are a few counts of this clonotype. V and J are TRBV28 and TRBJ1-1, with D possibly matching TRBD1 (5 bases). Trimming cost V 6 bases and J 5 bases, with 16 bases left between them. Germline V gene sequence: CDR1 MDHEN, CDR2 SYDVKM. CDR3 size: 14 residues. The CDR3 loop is CASSRRGRVTEAFF. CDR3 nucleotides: TGTGCCAGCAGCCGCCGGGGCAGGGTAACTGAAGCTTTCTTT.

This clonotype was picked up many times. The CDR3 loop is CASSLDRGLYEQYF. CDR3 bases: TGTGCCAGCAGCTTAGACAGGGGACTCTACGAGCAGTACTTC. The chain links TRBV28 to TRBJ2-7, with TRBD1 identical over 8 bases. V was pared by 6 bases and J by 3 bases, with 7 bases of the junction left unmatched. The CDR3 totals 14 residues. The germline V gene encodes CDR1 MDHEN and CDR2 SYDVKM.

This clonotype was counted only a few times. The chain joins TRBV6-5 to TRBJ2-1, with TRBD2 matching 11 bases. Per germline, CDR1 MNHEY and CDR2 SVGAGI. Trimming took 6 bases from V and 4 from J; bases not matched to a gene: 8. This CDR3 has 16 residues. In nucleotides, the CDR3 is TGTGCCAGCAGGTCCACTAGCGGGAGCTATTACAATGAGCAGTTCTTC. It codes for CASRSTSGSYYNEQFF.

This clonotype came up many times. Written as DNA, the CDR3 is TGTGCCAGCCCAGGCTTCTCCTACGAGCAGTACTTC. Translating gives CASPGFSYEQYF. The rearrangement uses TRBV7-8 and TRBJ2-7; no clear D gene. The CDR3 covers 12 residues. Trimming left V 8 bases short and J 0 bases short, with 8 bases between. Germline loops: CDR1 SGHVS, CDR2 FQNEAQ. Drawing the rest from reference TRBV7-8 and TRBJ2-7, the complete variable domain is GAGVSQSPRYKVAKRGQDVALRCDPISGHVSLFWYQQALGQGPEFLTYFQNEAQLDKSGLPSDRFFAERPEGSVSTLKIQRTQQEDSAVYLCASPGFSYEQYFGPGTRLTVT.

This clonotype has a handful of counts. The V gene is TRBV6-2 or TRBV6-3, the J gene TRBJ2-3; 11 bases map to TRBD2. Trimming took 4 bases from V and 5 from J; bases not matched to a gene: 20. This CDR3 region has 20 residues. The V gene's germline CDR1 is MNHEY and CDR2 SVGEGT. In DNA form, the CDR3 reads TGTGCCAGCAGTTTTCCCCGGGGTAGCGGGAGGGCCCTCGGAGAAGATACGCAGTATTTT. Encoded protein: CASSFPRGSGRALGEDTQYF.

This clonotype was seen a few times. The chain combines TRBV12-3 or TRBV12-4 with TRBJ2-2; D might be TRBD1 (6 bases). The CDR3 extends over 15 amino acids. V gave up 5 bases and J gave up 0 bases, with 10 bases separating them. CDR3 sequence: CASSHGTPNTGELFF. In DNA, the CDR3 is TGTGCCAGCAGTCACGGGACACCGAACACCGGGGAGCTGTTTTTT.

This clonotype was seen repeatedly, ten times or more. The CDR3 region is CASSPTTATNEKLFF. CDR3 DNA: TGTGCCAGCAGCCCTACAACGGCAACTAATGAAAAACTGTTTTTT. The genes are TRBV7-2 and TRBJ1-4; D is uncertain. Germline-derived CDR1 and CDR2 are SGHTA and FQGNSA. The CDR3 is 15 amino acids. The V and J ends lost 5 bases and 0 bases respectively, with 10 bases between them.

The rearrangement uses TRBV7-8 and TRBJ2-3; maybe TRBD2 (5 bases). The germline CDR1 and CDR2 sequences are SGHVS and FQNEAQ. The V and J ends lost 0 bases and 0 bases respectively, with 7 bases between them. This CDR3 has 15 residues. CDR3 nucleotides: TGTGCCAGCAGCTTAGCACGGACTAGCACAGATACGCAGTATTTT. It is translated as CASSLARTSTDTQYF.

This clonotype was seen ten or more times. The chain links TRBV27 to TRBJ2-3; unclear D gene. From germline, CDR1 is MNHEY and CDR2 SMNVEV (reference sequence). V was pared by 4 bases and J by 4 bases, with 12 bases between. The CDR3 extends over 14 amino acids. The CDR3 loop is CASSYLGRSDTQYF. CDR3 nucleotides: TGTGCCAGCAGTTATCTGGGTCGGTCAGATACGCAGTATTTT.

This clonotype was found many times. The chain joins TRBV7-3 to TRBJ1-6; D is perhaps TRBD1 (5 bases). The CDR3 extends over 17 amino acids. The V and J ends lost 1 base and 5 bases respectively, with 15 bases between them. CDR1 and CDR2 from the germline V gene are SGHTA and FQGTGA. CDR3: CASSLRARTNDNSPLHF. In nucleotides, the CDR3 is TGTGCCAGCAGCTTAAGGGCAAGGACAAATGATAATTCACCCCTCCACTTT. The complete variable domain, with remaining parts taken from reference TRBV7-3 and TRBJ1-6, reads GAGVSQTPSNKVTEKGKYVELRCDPISGHTALYWYRQSLGQGPEFLIYFQGTGAADDSGLPNDRFFAVRPEGSVSTLKIQRTERGDSAVYLCASSLRARTNDNSPLHFGNGTRLTVT.

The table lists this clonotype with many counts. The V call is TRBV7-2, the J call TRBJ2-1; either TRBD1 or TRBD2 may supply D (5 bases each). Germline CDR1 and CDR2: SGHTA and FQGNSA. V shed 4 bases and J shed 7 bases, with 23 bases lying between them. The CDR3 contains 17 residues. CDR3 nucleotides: TGTGCCAGCAGCTCAGCCCCGGGGACCAGAAACGAGAATGAGCAGTTCTTC. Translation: CASSSAPGTRNENEQFF. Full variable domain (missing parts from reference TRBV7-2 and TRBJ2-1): GAGVSQSPSNKVTEKGKDVELRCDPISGHTALYWYRQSLGQGLEFLIYFQGNSAPDKSGLPSDRFSAERTGGSVSTLTIQRTQQEDSAVYLCASSSAPGTRNENEQFFGPGTRLTVL.

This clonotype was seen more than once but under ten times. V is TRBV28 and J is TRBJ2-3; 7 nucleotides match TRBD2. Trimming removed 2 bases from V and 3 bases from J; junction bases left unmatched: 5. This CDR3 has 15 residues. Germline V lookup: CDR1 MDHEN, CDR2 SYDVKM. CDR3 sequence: CASSLPSGITDTQYF. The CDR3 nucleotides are TGTGCCAGCAGTTTACCCAGCGGGATTACAGATACGCAGTATTTT.

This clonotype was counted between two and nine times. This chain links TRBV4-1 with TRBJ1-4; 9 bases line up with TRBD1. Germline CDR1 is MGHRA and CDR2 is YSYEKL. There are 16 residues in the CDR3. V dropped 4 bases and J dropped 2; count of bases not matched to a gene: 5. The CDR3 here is CASSPFDRGTNEKLFF. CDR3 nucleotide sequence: TGCGCCAGCAGCCCATTCGACAGGGGGACTAATGAAAAACTGTTTTTT.

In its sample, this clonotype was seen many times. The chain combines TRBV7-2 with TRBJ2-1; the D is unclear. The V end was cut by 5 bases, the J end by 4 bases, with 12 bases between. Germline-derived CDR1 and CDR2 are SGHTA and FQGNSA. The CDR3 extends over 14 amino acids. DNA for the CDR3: TGTGCCAGCAGCCCGCCGGACGGATACAATGAGCAGTTCTTC. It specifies CASSPPDGYNEQFF.

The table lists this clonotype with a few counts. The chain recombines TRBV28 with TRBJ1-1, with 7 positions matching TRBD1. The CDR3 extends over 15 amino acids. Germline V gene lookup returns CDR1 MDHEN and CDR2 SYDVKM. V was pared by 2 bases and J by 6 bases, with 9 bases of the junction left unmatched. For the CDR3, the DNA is TGTGCCAGCAGTTTAACCGACAGGGTTGGGGCTGAAGCTTTCTTT. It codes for CASSLTDRVGAEAFF.

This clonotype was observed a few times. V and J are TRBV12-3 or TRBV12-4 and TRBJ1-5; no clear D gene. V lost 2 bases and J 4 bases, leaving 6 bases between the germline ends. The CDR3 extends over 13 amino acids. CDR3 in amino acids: CASSLMGNQPQHF. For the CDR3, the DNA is TGTGCCAGCAGTTTAATGGGAAATCAGCCCCAGCATTTT.

The CDR3 is CARSGTGSRGEQFF. The CDR3 DNA follows: TGTGCCAGGTCCGGGACAGGGTCTCGGGGTGAGCAGTTCTTC. This rearrangement joins TRBV2 to TRBJ2-1; 9 bases are shared with TRBD1. J lost 9 bases, V lost 9 bases, and 12 bases had no gene match. Germline V gives CDR1 SNHLY, CDR2 FYNNEI. The CDR3 is 14 residues long.

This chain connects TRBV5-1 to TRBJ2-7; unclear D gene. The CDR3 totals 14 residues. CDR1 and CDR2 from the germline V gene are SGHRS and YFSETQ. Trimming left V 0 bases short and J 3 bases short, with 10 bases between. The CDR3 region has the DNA TGCGCCAGCAGCTTGGGCGACGGATTCTACGAGCAGTACTTC. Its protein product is CASSLGDGFYEQYF. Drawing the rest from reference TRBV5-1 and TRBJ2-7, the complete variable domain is KAGVTQTPRYLIKTRGQQVTLSCSPISGHRSVSWYQQTPGQGLQFLFEYFSETQRNKGNFPGRFSGRQFSNSRSEMNVSTLELGDSALYLCASSLGDGFYEQYFGPGTRLTVT.

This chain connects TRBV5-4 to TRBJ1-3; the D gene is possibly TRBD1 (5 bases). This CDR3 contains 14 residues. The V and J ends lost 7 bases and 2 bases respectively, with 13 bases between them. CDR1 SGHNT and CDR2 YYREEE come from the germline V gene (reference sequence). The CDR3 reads CASGVRGTGNTIYF. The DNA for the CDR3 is TGTGCCAGCGGCGTAAGGGGCACTGGAAACACCATATATTTT.

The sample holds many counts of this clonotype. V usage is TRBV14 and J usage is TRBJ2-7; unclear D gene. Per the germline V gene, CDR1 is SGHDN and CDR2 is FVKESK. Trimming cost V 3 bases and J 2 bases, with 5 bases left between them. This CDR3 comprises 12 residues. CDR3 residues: CASSHGAYEQYF. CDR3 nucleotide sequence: TGTGCCAGCAGCCACGGCGCCTACGAGCAGTACTTC.